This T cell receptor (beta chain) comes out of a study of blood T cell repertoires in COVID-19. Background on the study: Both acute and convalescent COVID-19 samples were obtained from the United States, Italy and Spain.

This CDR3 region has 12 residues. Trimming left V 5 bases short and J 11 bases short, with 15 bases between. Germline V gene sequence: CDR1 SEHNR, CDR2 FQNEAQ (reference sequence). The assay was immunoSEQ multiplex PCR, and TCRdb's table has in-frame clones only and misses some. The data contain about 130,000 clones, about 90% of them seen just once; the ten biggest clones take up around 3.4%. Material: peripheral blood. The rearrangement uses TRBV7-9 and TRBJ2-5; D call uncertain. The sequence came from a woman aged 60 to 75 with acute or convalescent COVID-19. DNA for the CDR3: TGTGCCAGCAGCACAGACCTGGTTACGCAGTACTTC. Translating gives CASSTDLVTQYF.